This T cell receptor beta chain was recorded in a study of blood T cell repertoires in COVID-19. Study as a whole: Samples of COVID-19 (acute and convalescent) were obtained from the United States, Italy and Spain. PBMCs, B-cell-depleted T cells, or T cells were the source of the cDNA or gDNA that made up the material.

The CDR3 consists of 15 residues. V was clipped by 1 base and J by 10 bases; unmatched bases: 5. CDR1 is SGHDT, CDR2 YYEEEE, per germline. Repertoires were generated with immunoSEQ multiplex PCR, while TCRdb's copy carries only in-frame clones and drops some. The sample lists 150,000 to 200,000 clones, about 86% occurring once. This sequence was found in a man between 70 and 80 years old with active or convalescent COVID-19. This sequence joins TRBV5-6 and TRBJ1-6; 10 nucleotides line up with TRBD1. Material: peripheral blood. CDR3: CASSLLGTGASPLHF. The DNA of the CDR3 is TGTGCCAGCAGCTTGCTAGGGACAGGGGCCTCACCCCTCCACTTT.